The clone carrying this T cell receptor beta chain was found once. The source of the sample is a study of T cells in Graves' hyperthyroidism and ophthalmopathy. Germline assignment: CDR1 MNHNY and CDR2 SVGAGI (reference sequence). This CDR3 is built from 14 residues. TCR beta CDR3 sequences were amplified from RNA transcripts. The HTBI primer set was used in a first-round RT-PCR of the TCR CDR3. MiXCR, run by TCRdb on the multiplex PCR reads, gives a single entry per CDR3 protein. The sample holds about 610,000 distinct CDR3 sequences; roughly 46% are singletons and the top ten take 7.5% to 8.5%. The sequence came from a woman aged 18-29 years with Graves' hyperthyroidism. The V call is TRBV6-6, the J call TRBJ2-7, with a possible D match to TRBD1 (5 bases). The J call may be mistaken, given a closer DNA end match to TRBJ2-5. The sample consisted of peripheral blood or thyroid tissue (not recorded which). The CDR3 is CASLDDSLAETQYF. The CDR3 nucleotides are TGTGCCAGCCTTGACGACAGTCTTGCCGAGACCCAGTACTTC.